These 32 T cell receptor beta chains were sequenced from one sample in a study of vaccination effects on CD4 cells after COVID-19. Viral peptide pools were used in the ViraFEST assay to expand antigen-specific CD4+ T cells, and sequencing came afterward. Cultured cells yielded isolated CD4+ T cells after approximately nine days. The participants, recipients of two vaccine doses, got either BNT162b2 or mRNA-1273. These receptors have no identified antigens. Here immunoSEQ multiplex PCR was the method, and the copy in TCRdb shows in-frame clones only, minus some. This sample has about 31,000 clones, with less than 80% found just once. Source: CD4+ T cells from PBMCs cultured with SARS-CoV-2 spike peptides, taken after COVID-19 vaccination. Receptors were obtained from a human donor who received a COVID-19 vaccine.

The chain combines TRBV6-5 with TRBJ1-1; D gene ambiguous. The V gene lost 6 bases and the J gene lost 3 bases, with 11 bases spanning the gap. Germline lookup yields CDR1 MNHEY and CDR2 SVGAGI. The CDR3 is made up of 13 amino acids. The CDR3 bases are TGTGCCAGCAGGTTTAATATGGACACTGAAGCTTTCTTT. This translates into CASRFNMDTEAFF.

V gene TRBV9 combines with J gene TRBJ1-1, with 9 bases matching TRBD1. Losses at the gene ends were 1 base for V and 1 base for J; bases not matched to a gene: 8. CDR1 and CDR2 (germline): SGDLS, YYNGEE. There are 17 residues in the CDR3. The CDR3 region has the DNA TGTGCCAGCAGCGTACTCCCATTGGGACAGGGGAACACTGAAGCTTTCTTT. This encodes CASSVLPLGQGNTEAFF.

This clone occurred a few times. V gene TRBV6-6 combines with J gene TRBJ1-6; 7 bases are a match to TRBD1. Germline assignment: CDR1 MNHNY and CDR2 SVGAGI (reference sequence). CDR3 length: 14 residues. V shed 6 bases and J 7 bases; nucleotides not matched to a gene: 6. CDR3 nucleotides: TGTGCCAGCAGGCACAGGGGTGCCAATTCACCCCTCCACTTT. Amino acid sequence: CASRHRGANSPLHF.

The V call is TRBV5-5, the J call TRBJ1-3; a possible D gene is TRBD1 (5 bases). CDR1 and CDR2 (germline): SGHKS, YYEKEE (reference sequence). Trimming left V 1 base short and J 0 bases short, with 11 bases between. CDR3 size: 16 residues. This chain's CDR3 is CASSLSQGVSGNTIYF. The CDR3 nucleotides read TGTGCCAGCAGCTTGTCCCAGGGCGTCTCTGGAAACACCATATATTTT.

This chain connects TRBV2 to TRBJ1-5, with 9 bases matching TRBD1. The germline CDR1 and CDR2 sequences are SNHLY and FYNNEI. V lost 6 bases to trimming and J lost 6 bases; unmatched junction nucleotides: 6. The CDR3 length is 14 residues. The CDR3 nucleotides are TGTGCCAGCAGGGTGGGACAGGGCAGTCAGCCCCAGCATTTT. Its protein product is CASRVGQGSQPQHF.

The V call is TRBV2, the J call TRBJ2-2; D might be TRBD2 (5 bases). The germline V gene encodes CDR1 SNHLY and CDR2 FYNNEI. V dropped 7 bases and J dropped 4 bases, with 10 bases sitting between them. CDR3 size: 13 residues. CDR3 residues: CASTRGPTGELFF. The CDR3 DNA follows: TGTGCCAGCACCCGGGGTCCCACCGGGGAGCTGTTTTTT. Full variable domain (missing parts from reference TRBV2 and TRBJ2-2): EPEVTQTPSHQVTQMGQEVILRCVPISNHLYFYWYRQILGQKVEFLVSFYNNEISEKSEIFDDQFSVERPDGSNFTLKIRSTKLEDSAMYFCASTRGPTGELFFGEGSRLTVL.

This chain uses TRBV19 with TRBJ2-2, with TRBD1 matching 8 bases. V shed 5 bases and J 5 bases; nucleotides not matched to a gene: 7. The CDR3 has 15 residues. Per germline, CDR1 LNHDA and CDR2 SQIVND (reference sequence). The CDR3 region has the DNA TGTGCCAGTAGTCTAGGACAGGGTGGGACCGGGGAGCTGTTTTTT. It specifies CASSLGQGGTGELFF.

The chain combines TRBV12-5 with TRBJ1-2; D is uncertain. The CDR3 loop spans 13 amino acids. Germline CDR1 is LGHNT and CDR2 is FRNRAP. The V end lost 2 bases, the J end lost 0 bases, and 4 bases lay between the germline ends. CDR3 nucleotides: TGTGCTAGTGGTTTGTCAGCTAACTATGGCTACACCTTC. It encodes CASGLSANYGYTF.

DNA for the CDR3: TGTGCCAGCAGTCTAGGGGGCTCGGGCACTGAAGCTTTCTTT. It is translated as CASSLGGSGTEAFF. This rearrangement joins TRBV6-5 to TRBJ1-1; the match to TRBD1 covers 7 bases. This CDR3 comprises 14 residues. V shed 5 bases and J 4 bases; nucleotides not matched to a gene: 7. Germline V gives CDR1 MNHEY, CDR2 SVGAGI.

The chain links TRBV6-6 to TRBJ1-3; D not resolved. Trimming took 5 bases from V and 4 from J, leaving 18 bases between them. The CDR3 extends over 16 amino acids. Germline CDR1 and CDR2: MNHNY and SVGAGI (reference sequence). The CDR3 loop is CASSRYNPGSGNTIYF. The CDR3 bases are TGTGCCAGCAGTCGATACAACCCGGGGTCGGGAAACACCATATATTTT.

The chain couples TRBV6-6 to TRBJ2-3; D is unresolved. In germline, CDR1 is MNHNY, CDR2 SVGAGI (reference sequence). This CDR3 contains 13 residues. V was cut by 5 bases and J by 2 bases, with 8 bases left in between. Here the CDR3 DNA reads TGTGCCAGCAGTGAGGACGCCACAGATACGCAGTATTTT. The encoded protein is CASSEDATDTQYF.

The sample holds one count of this clone. This chain links TRBV11-2 with TRBJ2-5; D is ambiguous. The CDR3 covers 12 residues. Per the germline V gene, CDR1 is SGHAT and CDR2 is FQNNGV. V dropped 1 base and J dropped 5 bases, with 5 bases sitting between them. The CDR3 here is CASSLAKETQYF. The DNA for the CDR3 is TGTGCCAGCAGCTTAGCTAAGGAGACCCAGTACTTC. The variable domain in full, with the rest retrieved from reference TRBV11-2 and TRBJ2-5, is EAGVAQSPRYKIIEKRQSVAFWCNPISGHATLYWYQQILGQGPKLLIQFQNNGVVDDSQLPKDRFSAERLKGVDSTLKIQPAKLEDSAVYLCASSLAKETQYFGPGTRLLVL.

In its sample, this clone was seen a few times. V and J are TRBV4-2 and TRBJ2-7; D remains ambiguous. V shed 6 bases and J shed 2 bases, with 20 bases lying between them. Looked up from germline, CDR1 is LGHNA and CDR2 is YNFKEQ. This CDR3 spans 16 amino acids. The CDR3 DNA is TGTGCCAGCAGTGACGGGTTCGAACGGGCTACCTACGAGCAGTACTTC. It translates to CASSDGFERATYEQYF.

The chain couples TRBV3-1 (or the pseudogene TRBV3-2) to TRBJ2-2, with D tentatively TRBD1 (5 bases). This CDR3 comprises 13 residues. Trimming shortened V by 1 base and J by 6 bases, and 6 bases separated the two germline ends. Germline V gene data show CDR1 as LGHDT and CDR2 as YNNKEL (reference sequence). The CDR3: CASSQGGSGELFF. The DNA for the CDR3 is TGTGCCAGCAGCCAAGGGGGCTCCGGGGAGCTGTTTTTT.

In this sample, this clone turned up a few times. This chain connects TRBV2 to TRBJ2-1; no definite D call. With 4 bases removed from V and 1 base from J, the gap between germline ends came to 8 bases. The CDR3 is 14 residues long. Germline CDR1 is SNHLY and CDR2 is FYNNEI. This CDR3 reads CASSATRSYNEQFF. In DNA, the CDR3 is TGTGCCAGCAGTGCCACCAGGTCCTACAATGAGCAGTTCTTC.

This clone was recorded a few times. The genes are TRBV10-1 and TRBJ1-6; 8 bases map to TRBD1. The CDR3 spans 14 residues. V dropped 4 bases and J dropped 8; count of bases not matched to a gene: 4. The germline gives CDR1 WNHNN, CDR2 SYGVQD (reference sequence). In nucleotides, the CDR3 is TGCGCCAGCAGTGCGGACAGGGCATATTCACCCCTCCACTTT. It translates to CASSADRAYSPLHF.

The J gene is TRBJ2-5, the V gene TRBV4-1; D may be TRBD1 (6 bases). Germline assignment: CDR1 MGHRA and CDR2 YSYEKL. CDR3 size: 13 residues. V was pared by 1 base and J by 4 bases, with 7 bases between. CDR3 amino acids: CASSQAGAETQYF. CDR3 nucleotide sequence: TGCGCCAGCAGCCAAGCAGGGGCAGAGACCCAGTACTTC.

The chain joins TRBV3-1 (or the pseudogene TRBV3-2) to TRBJ2-7; 8 bases are a match to TRBD2. Germline CDR1 LGHDT, CDR2 YNNKEL (reference sequence). CDR3 length equals 15 residues. The J segment lost 1 base and the V segment lost 3 bases, leaving 5 bases of the junction unmatched. The CDR3 nucleotides are TGTGCCAGCAGCCAGGTCGGGGGGGCTTCCTACGAGCAGTACTTC. Protein sequence: CASSQVGGASYEQYF.

The gene calls are TRBV4-1 and TRBJ1-6; 7 nucleotides align to TRBD1. The CDR3 spans 14 residues. Germline V CDR1 and CDR2: MGHRA, YSYEKL. V trimming: 10 bases; J trimming: 9 bases; junction bases outside the gene matches: 12. The chain's CDR3 is CATRQGWRRSPLHF. As DNA, the CDR3 is TGCGCCACTCGACAGGGTTGGCGACGTTCACCCCTCCACTTT.

This clone was detected only a few times. This chain connects TRBV13 to TRBJ1-6; no clear D. The CDR3 is 16 residues long. CDR1 and CDR2 (germline): PRHDT, FYEKMQ (reference sequence). V dropped 0 bases and J dropped 5 bases, with 11 bases sitting between them. The CDR3 sequence: CASSLGGWVNNSPLHF. The CDR3 coding sequence is TGTGCCAGCAGCTTAGGGGGTTGGGTAAATAATTCACCCCTCCACTTT.

Only a few counts were recorded for this clone. The chain uses TRBV2 and TRBJ1-2; D is undetermined. This CDR3 spans 12 amino acids. The V end was cut by 4 bases, the J end by 2 bases, with 5 bases between. The germline V gene encodes CDR1 SNHLY and CDR2 FYNNEI. CDR3 DNA sequence: TGTGCCAGCAGTGGACAAAACTATGGCTACACCTTC. Its protein product is CASSGQNYGYTF.

The sample holds a few counts of this clone. The chain combines TRBV12-3 or TRBV12-4 with TRBJ1-1; no clear D gene. Trimming left V 3 bases short and J 1 base short, with 6 bases between. The CDR3 spans 13 residues. The chain's CDR3 is CASSFGGNTEAFF. In DNA form, the CDR3 reads TGTGCCAGCAGTTTTGGCGGGAACACTGAAGCTTTCTTT.

The V and J genes are TRBV6-4 and TRBJ2-6; D is perhaps TRBD1 (5 bases). Per the germline V gene, CDR1 is MRHNA and CDR2 is SNTAGT. Trimming took off 6 bases at V and 0 bases at J, with 9 bases between the two ends. This CDR3 has 15 residues. The CDR3 DNA reads TGTGCCAGCAGGCCTCAGGGCTCTGGGGCCAACGTCCTGACTTTC. Residues: CASRPQGSGANVLTF.

This clone has only a few counts. The chain employs TRBV27 and TRBJ1-4, with D hard to call. The germline gives CDR1 MNHEY, CDR2 SMNVEV (reference sequence). This CDR3 is built from 12 residues. V was clipped by 6 bases and J by 8 bases, with 10 bases between them. CDR3 nucleotide sequence: TGTGCCAGCAGCCCCAGAGGAGAAAAACTGTTTTTT. This encodes CASSPRGEKLFF.

The chain links TRBV3-1 (or the pseudogene TRBV3-2) to TRBJ2-1, with D maybe TRBD1 (5 bases). The germline gives CDR1 LGHDT, CDR2 YNNKEL (reference sequence). The V gene lost 2 bases and the J gene lost 7 bases, with 21 bases spanning the gap. The CDR3 consists of 17 residues. DNA for the CDR3: TGTGCCAGCAGCCAAAAACAGGCATATATCGGTGGAAATGAGCAGTTCTTC. This codes for CASSQKQAYIGGNEQFF.

This clone occurred a few times. In DNA, the CDR3 is TGCGCCAGCAGCCCGGGACAGGCTAATTCACCCCTCCACTTT. Its translation: CASSPGQANSPLHF. The rearrangement links TRBV5-1 to TRBJ1-6, with TRBD1 matching over 8 bases. The CDR3 is 14 amino acids. With V trimmed by 4 bases and J by 6 bases, 3 bases remained unmatched. Germline V gene lookup returns CDR1 SGHRS and CDR2 YFSETQ.

This chain joins TRBV5-5 and TRBJ2-5; either TRBD1 or TRBD2 may fit D (6 bases each). Per the germline V gene, CDR1 is SGHKS and CDR2 is YYEKEE (reference sequence). V was clipped by 5 bases and J by 4 bases, with 30 bases between them. CDR3 length equals 19 residues. The CDR3 protein is CASRSIRGRGGKGGETQYF. The CDR3, as DNA: TGTGCCAGCAGGTCGATTCGAGGCAGGGGAGGAAAGGGGGGAGAGACCCAGTACTTC.

This chain uses TRBV6-1 with TRBJ1-1; D not resolved. The V gene lost 2 bases and the J gene lost 11 bases, with 12 bases spanning the gap. CDR1 and CDR2 (germline): MNHNS, SASEGT. CDR3 size: 12 residues. The CDR3: CASSESRKEAFF. In DNA, the CDR3 is TGTGCCAGCAGTGAATCCCGCAAGGAGGCTTTCTTT.

The rearrangement uses TRBV25-1 and TRBJ1-4; D is uncertain. Per the germline V gene, CDR1 is MGHDK and CDR2 is SYGVNS. V dropped 6 bases and J dropped 3 bases, with 14 bases sitting between them. The CDR3 consists of 15 residues. The CDR3 DNA sequence: TGTGCCAGCAGCATGAACTGGGCGGCTAATGAAAAACTGTTTTTT. The encoded protein is CASSMNWAANEKLFF.

The rearrangement links TRBV7-8 to TRBJ1-6; 7 bases line up with TRBD1. The ends lost 3 bases at V and 9 bases at J; junction bases unmatched: 11. Germline V gene sequence: CDR1 SGHVS, CDR2 FQNEAQ. The CDR3 extends over 16 amino acids. Written as DNA, the CDR3 is TGTGCCAGCAGCTTCATGGGGACAGTGGAAGGTTCACCCCTCCACTTT. Its translation: CASSFMGTVEGSPLHF.

This chain joins TRBV11-2 and TRBJ2-3; 8 bases fit TRBD2. This CDR3 region has 15 residues. V shed 5 bases and J 7 bases; nucleotides not matched to a gene: 11. Germline V gene sequence: CDR1 SGHAT, CDR2 FQNNGV. CDR3 bases: TGTGCCAGCAGCCAGCGGGGACTAGTTAGTTATACGCAGTATTTT. It is translated as CASSQRGLVSYTQYF.

This clone was detected only a few times. The V gene is TRBV27, the J gene TRBJ1-6; D is unclear. Germline V lookup: CDR1 MNHEY, CDR2 SMNVEV (reference sequence). Trimming cost V 2 bases and J 7 bases, with 12 bases left between them. The CDR3 has 15 amino acids. CDR3 amino acids: CASSLTSRRNSPLHF. CDR3 nucleotide sequence: TGTGCCAGCAGTTTAACCTCTCGGCGAAATTCACCCCTCCACTTT.